What follows are 4 T cell receptor beta chains derived from one specimen sequenced in a study of vaccination and CD4 T cells after COVID-19. With the Oncomine TCR Beta short-read assay, DNA from cultured CD4+ T cells was sequenced. TCRdb used MiXCR to reprocess the PCR reads, holding one entry per CDR3 protein. Counted here are 20,000 or so distinct CDR3 sequences, roughly 50% occurring once; the ten biggest clones make up approximately 2.7%. The sample's treatment: roughly ten-day PBMC culture with coronavirus spike peptide pools or control peptides (ViraFEST assay). These receptors have no known antigen. This sample comprised CD4+ T cells from blood, cultured in vitro, obtained after SARS-CoV-2 vaccination. The source is a human donor who had recovered from COVID-19.

The J gene is TRBJ2-7, the V gene TRBV7-2; D might be TRBD1 (5 bases). CDR1 SGHTA and CDR2 FQGNSA come from the germline V gene. This CDR3 has 16 residues. V dropped 1 base and J dropped 2 bases, with 15 bases sitting between them. The CDR3 loop is CASSLGGTGRPYEQYF. Here the CDR3 DNA reads TGTGCCAGCAGCTTAGGGGGCACAGGAAGGCCCTACGAGCAGTACTTC.

The genes are TRBV2 and TRBJ2-3; TRBD2 is a possible D gene (5 bases). The CDR3 has 15 amino acids. The V end was cut by 5 bases, the J end by 0 bases, with 12 bases between. Germline assignment: CDR1 SNHLY and CDR2 FYNNEI. CDR3 sequence (DNA): TGTGCCAGCAGTCTCCCGGGAACTAGCACAGATACGCAGTATTTT. Translated: CASSLPGTSTDTQYF. Full variable domain (outside the CDR3, taken from reference TRBV2 and TRBJ2-3): EPEVTQTPSHQVTQMGQEVILRCVPISNHLYFYWYRQILGQKVEFLVSFYNNEISEKSEIFDDQFSVERPDGSNFTLKIRSTKLEDSAMYFCASSLPGTSTDTQYFGPGTRLTVL.

The chain recombines TRBV20-1 with TRBJ1-1; the D is unclear. Trimming shortened V by 2 bases and J by 0 bases, and 13 bases separated the two germline ends. This CDR3 is 15 amino acids long. Germline V CDR1 and CDR2: DFQATT, SNEGSKA (reference sequence). The DNA of the CDR3 is TGCAGTGCTAGATCCGGATTGATGGTGAACACTGAAGCTTTCTTT. Encoded protein: CSARSGLMVNTEAFF.

In its sample, this clonotype was seen a few times. The V call is TRBV6-2 or TRBV6-3, the J call TRBJ1-5; D is unresolved. This CDR3 has 14 amino acids. The germline gives CDR1 MNHEY, CDR2 SVGEGT. The V end was cut by 0 bases, the J end by 4 bases, with 7 bases between. The CDR3 DNA is TGTGCCAGCAGTTACTCGTCGGGGAATCAGCCCCAGCATTTT. It translates to CASSYSSGNQPQHF.